This T cell receptor (beta chain) emerged from a study of OX40 agonist ivuxolimab in advanced cancers. On the study more broadly: The study treated patients with ivuxolimab, an agonistic anti-OX40 (CD134) antibody. Dose-escalation patients suffered from hepatocellular carcinoma, melanoma, renal cell or head and neck cancer.

This CDR3 has 13 amino acids. Germline loops: CDR1 MGHRA, CDR2 YSYEKL. The ends lost 4 bases at V and 5 bases at J; junction bases unmatched: 5. At baseline, cycle 4 day 1, and cycle 7 day 1, blood was sampled. Only in-frame clones appear in the TCRdb table, and some are missing; sequencing was by immunoSEQ multiplex PCR. The data hold about 11,000 clones, with approximately 89% observed a single time. J is TRBJ2-7 and V is TRBV4-1, with 7 bases that match TRBD1. The receptor's source is an adult with an advanced solid tumor such as melanoma, head and neck, liver or kidney cancer. Material: CD4+ or CD8+ T cells sorted from blood, obtained in a trial of the OX40 agonist ivuxolimab. CDR3 DNA: TGCGCCAGCAGCCTCGGGACAGCCAACGAGCAGTACTTC. It encodes CASSLGTANEQYF.